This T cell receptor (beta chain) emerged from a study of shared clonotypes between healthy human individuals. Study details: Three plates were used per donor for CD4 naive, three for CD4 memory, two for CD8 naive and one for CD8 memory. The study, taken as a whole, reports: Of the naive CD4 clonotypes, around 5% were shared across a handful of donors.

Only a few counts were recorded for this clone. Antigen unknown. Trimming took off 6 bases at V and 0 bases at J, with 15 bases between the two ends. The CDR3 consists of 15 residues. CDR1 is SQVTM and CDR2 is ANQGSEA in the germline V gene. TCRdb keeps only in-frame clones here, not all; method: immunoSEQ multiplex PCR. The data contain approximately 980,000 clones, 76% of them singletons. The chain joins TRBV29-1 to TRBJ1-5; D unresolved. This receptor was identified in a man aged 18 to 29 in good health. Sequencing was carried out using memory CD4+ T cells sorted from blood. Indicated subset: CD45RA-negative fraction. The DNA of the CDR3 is TGCAGCGTCCTTGAGGGAGGTTATAGCAATCAGCCCCAGCATTTT. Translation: CSVLEGGYSNQPQHF.